Shown below are 4 T cell receptor beta chains from a single sample sequenced in a study of T-cell reconstitution after alpha-beta-depleted transplantation in children. Unique molecular identifiers were incorporated when the TCRbeta library was constructed. TCRdb re-analysed the PCR reads in MiXCR, keeping a single row per CDR3 protein. The sample holds approximately 1,000,000 distinct CDR3 sequences, about 26% seen once. The material sequenced was PBMCs, mostly from graft donor cells, taken 360 days after TCRalphabeta/CD19-depleted stem cell transplant. These receptors were obtained from a boy in the first two years of life who had a stem cell transplant for SCID, so the T cells may come from the graft donor.

This clonotype was found a few times. The chain couples TRBV6-1 to TRBJ2-1, with D perhaps matching TRBD2 (6 bases). V lost 1 base to trimming and J lost 3 bases, with 13 bases between them. The germline V gene has CDR1 MNHNS and CDR2 SASEGT. The CDR3 is 16 amino acids. Here the CDR3 reads CASSEGVSGIYNEQFF. The CDR3 coding sequence is TGTGCCAGCAGTGAAGGGGTTAGCGGAATCTACAATGAGCAGTTCTTC.

The chain recombines TRBV4-3 with TRBJ2-1; no clear D gene. There are 16 residues in the CDR3. Looked up from germline, CDR1 is LGHNA and CDR2 is YSLEER. Between the trimmed V and J ends, which lost 0 bases and 0 bases, there was a span of 9 bases. The CDR3 region is CASSQEVESSYNEQFF. CDR3 bases: TGCGCCAGCAGCCAAGAGGTCGAAAGCTCCTACAATGAGCAGTTCTTC.

This clonotype was recorded a few times. The genes are TRBV5-5 and TRBJ2-3; D is perhaps TRBD2 (6 bases). V was shortened by 4 bases and J by 2 bases, with 17 bases between the two germline ends. Germline CDR1 and CDR2: SGHKS and YYEKEE (reference sequence). The CDR3 is made up of 16 amino acids. CDR3 residues: CASSGSPGLITDTQYF. Here the CDR3 DNA reads TGTGCCAGCAGCGGCTCGCCGGGACTGATCACAGATACGCAGTATTTT. The full variable domain, in which reference TRBV5-5 and TRBJ2-3 provide the parts outside the CDR3, is DAGVTQSPTHLIKTRGQQVTLRCSPISGHKSVSWYQQVLGQGPQFIFQYYEKEERGRGNFPDRFSARQFPNYSSELNVNALLLGDSALYLCASSGSPGLITDTQYFGPGTRLTVL.

This clonotype was counted only a few times. J is TRBJ2-3 and V is TRBV12-3 or TRBV12-4; D possibly matches TRBD1 or TRBD2 (5 bases each). This CDR3 is 15 amino acids long. Trimming shortened V by 6 bases and J by 2 bases, and 15 bases separated the two germline ends. CDR3 sequence reads: CASSLPHGTTDTQYF. CDR3 in DNA: TGTGCCAGCAGCTTACCTCACGGGACCACAGATACGCAGTATTTT.